What follows are 26 T cell receptor beta chains derived from one specimen sequenced in a study of blood T cell repertoires in COVID-19. TCRdb's copy holds only in-frame clones and misses some; the assay was immunoSEQ multiplex PCR. The sample has about 140,000 clones, about four fifths seen once. The sequencing sample was made of peripheral blood. The receptors here all came from a human donor in a cohort sampled during active COVID-19.

The chain is built from TRBV3-1 (or the pseudogene TRBV3-2) and TRBJ2-2, with 7 positions matching TRBD2. Trimming took 3 bases from V and 6 from J; bases not matched to a gene: 13. Germline CDR1 is LGHDT and CDR2 is YNNKEL (reference sequence). The CDR3 sequence is 17 residues long. CDR3 DNA sequence: TGTGCCAGCAGCCACCCGGCGAGGGCGGGAGCTGCCGGGGAGCTGTTTTTT. Its translation: CASSHPARAGAAGELFF.

The chain couples TRBV29-1 to TRBJ2-7; D possibly corresponds to TRBD1 (6 bases). The V gene's germline CDR1 is SQVTM and CDR2 ANQGSEA. The CDR3 totals 15 residues. Trimming left V 1 base short and J 1 base short, with 14 bases between. The DNA for the CDR3 is TGCAGCGTTGAAGGGGGGCATTTGGGATCCTACGAGCAGTACTTC. It specifies CSVEGGHLGSYEQYF.

The genes are TRBV19 and TRBJ1-5, with 9 nucleotides matching TRBD1. Trimming removed 4 bases from V and 1 base from J; junction bases left unmatched: 5. The germline gives CDR1 LNHDA, CDR2 SQIVND (reference sequence). This CDR3 is built from 16 residues. The DNA for the CDR3 is TGTGCCAGTAGTAGGGGACAGGGTCGAAGCAATCAGCCCCAGCATTTT. It yields the protein CASSRGQGRSNQPQHF. Supplemented by reference TRBV19 and TRBJ1-5, the full variable domain reads DGGITQSPKYLFRKEGQNVTLSCEQNLNHDAMYWYRQDPGQGLRLIYYSQIVNDFQKGDIAEGYSVSREKKESFPLTVTSAQKNPTAFYLCASSRGQGRSNQPQHFGDGTRLSIL.

This clone has only a few counts. The V gene is TRBV19, the J gene TRBJ2-6; 11 positions agree with TRBD1. In germline, CDR1 is LNHDA, CDR2 SQIVND (reference sequence). Trimming cost V 10 bases and J 1 base; bases outside gene matches: 3. This CDR3 has 15 amino acids. CDR3 sequence: CATGQGASGANVLTF. Written as DNA, the CDR3 is TGTGCCACTGGACAGGGGGCATCTGGGGCCAACGTCCTGACTTTC. The entire variable domain, with the rest obtained from reference TRBV19 and TRBJ2-6, is as follows: DGGITQSPKYLFRKEGQNVTLSCEQNLNHDAMYWYRQDPGQGLRLIYYSQIVNDFQKGDIAEGYSVSREKKESFPLTVTSAQKNPTAFYLCATGQGASGANVLTFGAGSRLTVL.

This clone was observed a handful of times. V usage is TRBV5-1 and J usage is TRBJ2-7; D gene unclear. The germline V gene has CDR1 SGHRS and CDR2 YFSETQ. V lost 1 base to trimming and J lost 0 bases, with 8 bases between them. The CDR3 length is 14 residues. The CDR3 reads CASSLSGYSYEQYF. For the CDR3, the DNA is TGCGCCAGCAGCTTGTCAGGTTACTCCTACGAGCAGTACTTC.

This chain joins TRBV3-1 (or the pseudogene TRBV3-2) and TRBJ2-7; maybe TRBD2 (6 bases). The germline CDR1 and CDR2 sequences are LGHDT and YNNKEL (reference sequence). The CDR3 runs to 13 residues. Trimming removed 4 bases from V and 6 bases from J, with 13 bases in between. Written as DNA, the CDR3 is TGTGCCAGCAGCCCATCCCGGGGGTCCGAGCAGTACTTC. It encodes CASSPSRGSEQYF.

The chain couples TRBV4-1 to TRBJ2-2; 8 bases fit TRBD1. V was pared by 1 base and J by 4 bases, with 5 bases of the junction left unmatched. The CDR3 extends over 16 amino acids. Looked up from germline, CDR1 is MGHRA and CDR2 is YSYEKL. The CDR3 region is CASSQGDRIVTGELFF. The CDR3 DNA follows: TGCGCCAGCAGCCAAGGGGACAGGATTGTCACCGGGGAGCTGTTTTTT.

This CDR3 reads CASSWRGGSYEQYF. DNA of the CDR3: TGTGCCAGCAGTTGGCGCGGGGGATCCTACGAGCAGTACTTC. J is TRBJ2-7 and V is TRBV6-2 or TRBV6-3; 7 bases match TRBD2. V shed 4 bases and J 1 base; nucleotides not matched to a gene: 4. Germline V gene data show CDR1 as MNHEY and CDR2 as SVGEGT. The CDR3 extends over 14 amino acids.

This rearrangement joins TRBV27 to TRBJ2-7, with TRBD1 matching over 9 bases. Germline CDR1 MNHEY, CDR2 SMNVEV (reference sequence). Trimming took 5 bases from V and 3 from J; bases not matched to a gene: 14. The CDR3 is 17 residues long. CDR3 sequence: CASSPLRNRDRVYEQYF. CDR3 bases: TGTGCCAGCAGTCCGCTACGTAACCGGGACAGGGTCTACGAGCAGTACTTC.

This rearrangement joins TRBV28 to TRBJ1-1; D is possibly TRBD1 (6 bases). V lost 4 bases and J 2 bases, leaving 11 bases between the germline ends. This CDR3 is 14 amino acids long. CDR1 is MDHEN, CDR2 SYDVKM, per germline. The CDR3 region is CASSWADSNTEAFF. In DNA form, the CDR3 reads TGTGCCAGCAGTTGGGCGGACAGTAACACTGAAGCTTTCTTT.

The chain joins TRBV28 to TRBJ2-4; possibly TRBD1 for D (6 bases). Trimming pared 7 bases from V and 4 bases from J, leaving 26 bases between. In germline, CDR1 is MDHEN, CDR2 SYDVKM. The CDR3 sequence is 18 residues long. The CDR3 loop is CASTPRVAGVPQKNIQYF. The CDR3 nucleotides read TGTGCCAGCACCCCACGGGTGGCAGGGGTCCCCCAGAAAAACATTCAGTACTTC.

This rearrangement joins TRBV3-1 (or the pseudogene TRBV3-2) to TRBJ2-7, with 7 nucleotides matching TRBD2. Germline V gives CDR1 LGHDT, CDR2 YNNKEL (reference sequence). This CDR3 region has 14 residues. J was trimmed by 7 bases and V by 3 bases; bases with no gene match: 9. The CDR3 spells CASSQASGPLEQYF. The CDR3 nucleotides read TGTGCCAGCAGCCAGGCTAGCGGACCACTTGAGCAGTACTTC.

J is TRBJ1-4 and V is TRBV7-9, with D tentatively TRBD1 (6 bases). Trimming took off 0 bases at V and 3 bases at J, with 11 bases between the two ends. From germline, CDR1 is SEHNR and CDR2 FQNEAQ (reference sequence). The CDR3 consists of 16 residues. CDR3 loop: CASSLAWAGANEKLFF. Written as DNA, the CDR3 is TGTGCCAGCAGCTTAGCGTGGGCAGGGGCTAATGAAAAACTGTTTTTT.

A few counts support this clone. This rearrangement joins TRBV9 to TRBJ1-1, with D maybe TRBD1 (6 bases). The CDR3 runs 13 residues. Germline V lookup: CDR1 SGDLS, CDR2 YYNGEE. V lost 2 bases to trimming and J lost 6 bases, with 11 bases between them. CDR3 bases: TGTGCCAGCAGCGTTTCAGGGGTGGCTGAAGCTTTCTTT. As protein: CASSVSGVAEAFF. The variable domain in full, with the rest retrieved from reference TRBV9 and TRBJ1-1, is DSGVTQTPKHLITATGQRVTLRCSPRSGDLSVYWYQQSLDQGLQFLIQYYNGEERAKGNILERFSAQQFPDLHSELNLSSLELGDSALYFCASSVSGVAEAFFGQGTRLTVV.

In DNA form, the CDR3 reads TGCGCCAGCAGCCTGCGGAGGACTAGCGGGAGCAAGATAACCACAGATACGCAGTATTTT. Its protein product is CASSLRRTSGSKITTDTQYF. V usage is TRBV4-1 and J usage is TRBJ2-3; TRBD2 matches 13 bases. In germline, CDR1 is MGHRA, CDR2 YSYEKL. The CDR3 sequence is 20 residues long. Trimming at V came to 4 bases and at J to 2 bases, leaving 15 bases not matched to a gene.

This rearrangement joins TRBV6-5 to TRBJ1-6, with 7 bases identical to TRBD1. The CDR3 length is 15 residues. CDR1 MNHEY and CDR2 SVGAGI come from the germline V gene. The V gene end was trimmed by 7 bases and the J gene end by 5 bases; junction bases not matched to a gene: 8. Written as DNA, the CDR3 is TGTGCCAGCAATCGACAGGGTATGAATAATTCACCCCTCCACTTT. This gives the protein CASNRQGMNNSPLHF.

The chain couples TRBV7-2 to TRBJ2-7, with D possibly TRBD1 on 5 matching bases. The CDR3 consists of 14 residues. Germline V gene sequence: CDR1 SGHTA, CDR2 FQGNSA. V was shortened by 6 bases and J by 3 bases, with 15 bases between the two germline ends. The CDR3 coding sequence is TGTGCCAGCAGGAATTCAGACGGACACTACGAGCAGTACTTC. Its protein is CASRNSDGHYEQYF.

The chain carries TRBV5-1 and TRBJ1-3, with D perhaps TRBD1 (5 bases). The CDR3 contains 16 residues. Germline CDR1 is SGHRS and CDR2 is YFSETQ. Trimming left V 1 base short and J 0 bases short, with 11 bases between. The DNA of the CDR3 is TGCGCCAGCAGCTTGATGGGGCTGAGCTCTGGAAACACCATATATTTT. Translation: CASSLMGLSSGNTIYF.

The chain couples TRBV4-3 to TRBJ2-7; TRBD1 might be the D (5 bases). The CDR3 extends over 15 amino acids. With 3 bases removed from V and 0 bases from J, the gap between germline ends came to 12 bases. Per the germline V gene, CDR1 is LGHNA and CDR2 is YSLEER. The DNA for the CDR3 is TGCGCCAGCAGCCATTCGGCGACAGACTCCTACGAGCAGTACTTC. Translation: CASSHSATDSYEQYF.

This clone was observed a few times. The chain carries TRBV29-1 and TRBJ1-2; unclear D gene. Trimming cost V 7 bases and J 5 bases, with 8 bases left between them. The germline V gene has CDR1 SQVTM and CDR2 ANQGSEA. This CDR3 contains 10 residues. The DNA of the CDR3 is TGCAGCGCCGGAGATTATGGCTACACCTTC. Encoded protein: CSAGDYGYTF.

This clone was detected once. V is TRBV14 and J is TRBJ2-5; 10 nucleotides align to TRBD2. The V segment lost 1 base and the J segment 5 bases; nucleotides outside the gene matches: 10. Germline V CDR1 and CDR2: SGHDN, FVKESK. The CDR3 loop spans 17 amino acids. This CDR3 reads CASSQVTAGGPGETQYF. The CDR3 DNA is TGTGCCAGCAGCCAAGTAACAGCGGGAGGGCCCGGGGAGACCCAGTACTTC.

The chain combines TRBV4-3 with TRBJ2-7; TRBD2 agrees at 13 bases. Trimming cost V 0 bases and J 3 bases; bases outside gene matches: 2. The CDR3 contains 16 residues. Germline lookup yields CDR1 LGHNA and CDR2 YSLEER. The CDR3 here is CASSQDWTSGSYEQYF. As DNA, the CDR3 is TGCGCCAGCAGCCAAGATTGGACTAGCGGGAGCTACGAGCAGTACTTC.

The rearrangement links TRBV6-2 or TRBV6-3 to TRBJ2-3, with 7 bases matching TRBD2. Germline CDR1 reads MNHEY; CDR2 reads SVGEGT. The CDR3 runs 20 residues. V dropped 2 bases and J dropped 1; count of bases not matched to a gene: 18. CDR3 sequence: CASSYPGAGAAPGGTDTQYF. The CDR3, as DNA: TGTGCCAGCAGTTACCCCGGGGCGGGAGCGGCCCCTGGAGGCACAGATACGCAGTATTTT.

This clone has more than one count but fewer than ten. The rearrangement joins TRBV7-3 to TRBJ2-1; D ambiguous. Germline CDR1 SGHTA, CDR2 FQGTGA. This CDR3 is built from 14 residues. The V gene lost 2 bases and the J gene lost 5 bases, with 10 bases spanning the gap. For the CDR3, the DNA is TGTGCCAGCAGCTTAGAGCTAGGCAACAATGAGCAGTTCTTC. Translated, it gives CASSLELGNNEQFF.

This clone was observed once. This chain uses TRBV5-1 with TRBJ2-3; 7 bases line up with TRBD2. This CDR3 has 15 amino acids. The V gene end was trimmed by 1 base and the J gene end by 5 bases; junction bases not matched to a gene: 7. CDR1 SGHRS and CDR2 YFSETQ come from the germline V gene. The CDR3 coding sequence is TGCGCCAGCAGCTTGCGGGGCGGGGGTGGAGATACGCAGTATTTT. Encoded protein: CASSLRGGGGDTQYF.

This clone was seen just once. The CDR3 region has the DNA TGCGCCAGCAGCAGTGGACTAGTCCAAGAGACCCAGTACTTC. It translates to CASSSGLVQETQYF. The chain has TRBV5-1 and TRBJ2-5, with 7 bases fitting TRBD2. Germline V gives CDR1 SGHRS, CDR2 YFSETQ. V was pared by 4 bases and J by 1 base, with 4 bases of the junction left unmatched. The CDR3 contains 14 residues. The entire variable domain, with the rest obtained from reference TRBV5-1 and TRBJ2-5, is as follows: KAGVTQTPRYLIKTRGQQVTLSCSPISGHRSVSWYQQTPGQGLQFLFEYFSETQRNKGNFPGRFSGRQFSNSRSEMNVSTLELGDSALYLCASSSGLVQETQYFGPGTRLLVL.